These 32 T cell receptor beta chains came from one sample sequenced in a study of cytomegalovirus exposure and HLA in healthy donors. Use of 60 Vbeta and 13 Jbeta primers characterized the PCR. Produced via immunoSEQ multiplex PCR; TCRdb's table is partial and in-frame only. The repertoire includes over 150,000 clones, around 80% of them detected once, and 0.95% to 1.5% sits in the top ten. Sequenced input: PBMCs. These receptors were taken from a boy aged 2 to 10 in good health and CMV-seronegative.

The J gene is TRBJ2-7, the V gene TRBV5-6; 7 nucleotides align to TRBD1. The CDR3 length is 12 residues. V gave up 3 bases and J gave up 4 bases; unmatched junction bases: 1. CDR1 is SGHDT, CDR2 YYEEEE, per germline. Here the CDR3 reads CASSSRGYEQYV. CDR3 DNA sequence: TGTGCCAGCAGCTCCAGGGGGTACGAGCAGTACGTC.

This clone was detected only a few times. V gene TRBV11-2 combines with J gene TRBJ2-3; D might be TRBD1 (5 bases). V was cut by 11 bases and J by 4 bases, with 7 bases left in between. The V gene's germline CDR1 is SGHAT and CDR2 FQNNGV. The CDR3 runs to 10 residues. CDR3 protein: CADSSDTQYF. The CDR3 region has the DNA TGTGCCGACAGTTCAGATACGCAGTATTTT.

The chain uses TRBV7-8 and TRBJ2-2, with TRBD2 matching 9 bases. J gave up 2 bases and V 5 bases, and 6 bases lay outside the gene matches. The CDR3 contains 16 residues. CDR1 and CDR2 from the germline V gene are SGHVS and FQNEAQ. The CDR3 DNA sequence: TGTGCCAGCAGCCACCCGACTAGCGGCAACACCGGGGAGCTGTTTTTT. This sequence encodes CASSHPTSGNTGELFF.

This clone was seen a few times. The V and J genes are TRBV6-5 and TRBJ1-4, with 8 positions matching TRBD1. In germline, CDR1 is MNHEY, CDR2 SVGAGI. Unmatched junction bases numbered 11, after V lost 4 bases and J lost 7 bases. The CDR3 sequence is 16 residues long. Here the CDR3 DNA reads TGTGCCAGCAGTTCCCCGAGGACAGGGAAAGGTGAAAAACTGTTTTTT. Translated: CASSSPRTGKGEKLFF.

The CDR3 is CASSVGAGVGYNEQFF. DNA for the CDR3: TGTGCCAGCAGTGTGGGAGCGGGAGTGGGCTACAATGAGCAGTTCTTC. The chain combines TRBV2 with TRBJ2-1; 8 nucleotides align to TRBD2. The V gene's germline CDR1 is SNHLY and CDR2 FYNNEI. J was trimmed by 3 bases and V by 4 bases; bases with no gene match: 8. The CDR3 totals 16 residues.

J is TRBJ1-2 and V is TRBV19; TRBD1 aligns across 7 bases. The CDR3 is made up of 17 amino acids. V was pared by 4 bases and J by 5 bases, with 16 bases of the junction left unmatched. Germline V gene sequence: CDR1 LNHDA, CDR2 SQIVND (reference sequence). DNA of the CDR3: TGTGCCAGTAGTACCATCCCCTTGACAGGGCCTGGGTATGGCTACACCTTC. Its translation is CASSTIPLTGPGYGYTF.

A few counts support this clone. The chain joins TRBV2 to TRBJ1-2, with TRBD1 matching over 7 bases. The trim removed 7 bases at V and 1 base at J, leaving 12 bases unmatched. Germline assignment: CDR1 SNHLY and CDR2 FYNNEI. The CDR3 is made up of 16 amino acids. CDR3 bases: TGTGCCAGCAACAAATTTAACAGGGGTGGTAACTATGGCTACACCTTC. This gives the protein CASNKFNRGGNYGYTF.

The chain couples TRBV7-9 to TRBJ2-7; TRBD2 matches at 10 bases. V shed 0 bases, J shed 0 bases, and the junction held 2 bases outside the gene matches. The CDR3 covers 16 residues. Germline values: CDR1 SEHNR, CDR2 FQNEAQ (reference sequence). CDR3 residues: CASSLALAGDSYEQYF. The CDR3 nucleotides are TGTGCCAGCAGCTTAGCGCTAGCGGGAGACTCCTACGAGCAGTACTTC.

CDR3 sequence: CASSLFVAGANTGELFF. CDR3 in DNA: TGTGCCAGCAGTTTGTTTGTGGCGGGAGCGAACACCGGGGAGCTGTTTTTT. The rearrangement links TRBV27 to TRBJ2-2; 7 positions agree with TRBD2. Germline V gene data show CDR1 as MNHEY and CDR2 as SMNVEV (reference sequence). The ends lost 3 bases at V and 0 bases at J; junction bases unmatched: 7. The CDR3 spans 17 residues.

This chain connects TRBV15 to TRBJ1-1; 7 bases are shared with TRBD1. The CDR3 contains 16 residues. The V gene end was trimmed by 3 bases and the J gene end by 5 bases; junction bases not matched to a gene: 12. Germline V CDR1 and CDR2: LNHNV, YYDKDF (reference sequence). In DNA form, the CDR3 reads TGTGCCACCAGCAGCAGGGGGGCGCGGATTGATACTGAAGCTTTCTTT. Translating gives CATSSRGARIDTEAFF.

In this sample, this clone turned up once. This chain links TRBV5-5 with TRBJ2-5; 7 bases are shared with TRBD1. Matching the DNA end better, TRBJ2-7 makes the J call doubtful. CDR1 and CDR2 from the germline V gene are SGHKS and YYEKEE (reference sequence). The CDR3 has 14 amino acids. Here the CDR3 DNA reads TGTGCCAGCAGCTTCGCAGGGGGCTCCTACGAGCAGTACTTC. The encoded protein is CASSFAGGSYEQYF.

DNA of the CDR3: TGTGCCAGCAGTGCCAGGATGTTCTATGGCTACACCTTC. Translation gives CASSARMFYGYTF. V usage is TRBV25-1 and J usage is TRBJ1-2; no clear D gene. Germline V gene data show CDR1 as MGHDK and CDR2 as SYGVNS. The CDR3 runs 13 residues. Trimming pared 4 bases from V and 4 bases from J, leaving 10 bases between.

This rearrangement joins TRBV19 to TRBJ1-2, with D possibly being TRBD1 (6 bases). The germline V gene encodes CDR1 LNHDA and CDR2 SQIVND (reference sequence). The CDR3 covers 14 residues. The ends were cut back, 6 bases at V and 4 bases at J, with 15 bases in the middle. CDR3: CASRKKTGLYGYTF. CDR3 nucleotides: TGTGCCAGTAGAAAGAAAACAGGGCTCTATGGCTACACCTTC.

Note on this clone: The conserved phenylalanine or tryptophan normally closing the CDR3 is absent here, so this likely arose from a read error. The limits of the CDR3 on the DNA are not certain, so only TCRdb's listed CDR3 is given. CDR3 loop: CATRATTGS. This chain joins TRBV15 and TRBJ2-7; the table assigns TRBD1, which was not confirmed against the DNA. Per the germline V gene, CDR1 is LNHNV and CDR2 is YYDKDF (reference sequence). The CDR3 numbers 9 amino acids, ends counted.

This clone was observed a single time. The J gene is TRBJ2-7, the V gene TRBV21-1; TRBD1 reflects the table's D call only, with no check against the DNA. TRBV21-1 is reported as a pseudogene. CDR3 length: 14 amino acids. The CDR3, as DNA: TGTGCCAGCAGTCAGACAGGGGTCTCCTACGAGCAGTACGTC. It specifies CASSQTGVSYEQYV.

The chain joins TRBV5-6 to TRBJ2-1, with TRBD2 matching over 13 bases. The V and J ends lost 5 bases and 4 bases, in that order; junction bases with no gene match: 9. CDR3 length equals 17 residues. The germline CDR1 and CDR2 sequences are SGHDT and YYEEEE. CDR3 DNA: TGTGCCAGCAGTTTAGGACTAGCGGGAGCTATGTACAATGAGCAGTTCTTC. The encoded protein is CASSLGLAGAMYNEQFF. Full variable domain (rest looked up from reference TRBV5-6 and TRBJ2-1): DAGVTQSPTHLIKTRGQQVTLRCSPKSGHDTVSWYQQALGQGPQFIFQYYEEEERQRGNFPDRFSGHQFPNYSSELNVNALLLGDSALYLCASSLGLAGAMYNEQFFGPGTRLTVL.

This chain joins TRBV4-1 and TRBJ2-4, with 11 bases lining up with TRBD2. CDR3 length: 18 residues. V trimming: 4 bases; J trimming: 2 bases; junction bases outside the gene matches: 10. CDR1 and CDR2 from the germline V gene are MGHRA and YSYEKL. The DNA of the CDR3 is TGCGCCAGCAGCCCGCAAGGGCTAGCGGGGGGTACCAAAAACATTCAGTACTTC. Translated: CASSPQGLAGGTKNIQYF.

The sample holds one count of this clone. This chain joins TRBV6-5 and TRBJ1-5; D is unclear. Germline V CDR1 and CDR2: MNHEY, SVGAGI. The CDR3 is made up of 15 amino acids. Between the trimmed V and J ends, which lost 7 bases and 1 base, there was a span of 14 bases. The CDR3 region has the DNA TGTGCCAGCACCCCGAAGGCAGGCAGCAATCAGCCCCAGCATTTT. Protein sequence: CASTPKAGSNQPQHF.

The genes are TRBV19 and TRBJ2-7; 7 bases map to TRBD1. This CDR3 region has 13 residues. CDR1 is LNHDA, CDR2 SQIVND, per germline (reference sequence). V shed 10 bases and J 6 bases; nucleotides not matched to a gene: 12. The CDR3, as DNA: TGTGCCACTAGACCCGGGACAGCCTTCGAGCAGTACTTC. Translating it yields CATRPGTAFEQYF.

This chain joins TRBV5-6 and TRBJ1-6; the match to TRBD1 covers 11 bases. The CDR3 consists of 15 residues. V trimming: 3 bases; J trimming: 10 bases; junction bases outside the gene matches: 6. Germline V gene data show CDR1 as SGHDT and CDR2 as YYEEEE. CDR3 sequence: CASSYGTGGESPLHF. DNA for the CDR3: TGTGCCAGCAGCTACGGGACAGGGGGTGAATCACCCCTCCACTTT.

The chain joins TRBV25-1 to TRBJ2-5, with a weak D call TRBD1 (6 bases). The germline V gene has CDR1 MGHDK and CDR2 SYGVNS. The CDR3 is 13 residues long. Trimming took off 8 bases at V and 2 bases at J, with 12 bases between the two ends. The CDR3 loop reads CASEGHLQETQYF. The CDR3 DNA reads as TGTGCCAGCGAGGGACATCTACAAGAGACCCAGTACTTC.

This clone was recorded once. This chain links TRBV7-8 with TRBJ1-2, with a weak D call TRBD1 (5 bases). CDR1 is SGHVS and CDR2 is FQNEAQ in the germline V gene. Trimming pared 0 bases from V and 5 bases from J, leaving 13 bases between. The length of the CDR3 is 15 residues. The CDR3 is CASSLARGDTYGYTF. CDR3 DNA sequence: TGTGCCAGCAGCTTAGCTCGGGGGGATACGTATGGCTACACCTTC.

This clone was detected a few times. The chain employs TRBV6-4 and TRBJ2-3; 9 bases line up with TRBD2. V dropped 6 bases and J dropped 4; count of bases not matched to a gene: 8. Per germline, CDR1 MRHNA and CDR2 SNTAGT. CDR3 length: 15 residues. The CDR3 nucleotides read TGTGCCAGCAGCCTTAGCGGGAGATTTTCAGATACGCAGTATTTT. Encoded protein: CASSLSGRFSDTQYF.

This rearrangement joins TRBV4-3 to TRBJ2-3; 7 bases are a match to TRBD2. Per germline, CDR1 LGHNA and CDR2 YSLEER. The CDR3 is 13 amino acids. With 2 bases clipped from V and 7 bases from J, the junction kept 3 bases outside the gene matches. The CDR3 region is CASSQRDYYTQYF. Here the CDR3 DNA reads TGCGCCAGCAGCCAACGGGACTACTATACGCAGTATTTT.

The chain uses TRBV7-2 and TRBJ2-3, with 13 positions matching TRBD2. V lost 5 bases to trimming and J lost 4 bases; unmatched junction nucleotides: 6. There are 16 residues in the CDR3. Germline V gene lookup returns CDR1 SGHTA and CDR2 FQGNSA. The CDR3 is CASSRTSGRRADTQYF. CDR3 in DNA: TGTGCCAGCAGCCGGACTAGCGGGAGACGGGCAGATACGCAGTATTTT. Looking up the rest from reference TRBV7-2 and TRBJ2-3 gives the full variable domain: GAGVSQSPSNKVTEKGKDVELRCDPISGHTALYWYRQSLGQGLEFLIYFQGNSAPDKSGLPSDRFSAERTGGSVSTLTIQRTQQEDSAVYLCASSRTSGRRADTQYFGPGTRLTVL.

There are a few counts of this clone. The rearrangement joins TRBV5-6 to TRBJ2-1; 8 bases are a match to TRBD2. CDR3 length equals 16 residues. Germline V CDR1 and CDR2: SGHDT, YYEEEE. Germline trimming cut 4 bases from V and 0 bases from J; bases unmatched to any gene: 6. DNA for the CDR3: TGTGCCAGCAGCGCGGGAGGAACGAGCTCCTACAATGAGCAGTTCTTC. This gives the protein CASSAGGTSSYNEQFF.

The V and J genes are TRBV5-6 and TRBJ2-1; the match to TRBD2 covers 8 bases. Germline V CDR1 and CDR2: SGHDT, YYEEEE. The V segment lost 4 bases and the J segment 6 bases; nucleotides outside the gene matches: 3. There are 13 residues in the CDR3. CDR3 DNA: TGTGCCAGCAGCGGCGGGACTAGCAATGAGCAGTTCTTC. This translates into CASSGGTSNEQFF.

This clone has only a few counts. The rearrangement joins TRBV19 to TRBJ1-1; a possible D gene is TRBD1 (6 bases). The CDR3 sequence is 12 residues long. Germline-derived CDR1 and CDR2 are LNHDA and SQIVND (reference sequence). Trimming removed 7 bases at V and 10 bases at J, with 16 bases between. For the CDR3, the DNA is TGTGCCAGTACCGGCAGGGGCCTTAGAGCTTTCTTT. Protein sequence: CASTGRGLRAFF.

This clone was counted only a few times. This chain uses TRBV2 with TRBJ2-7; 9 nucleotides line up with TRBD1. The V segment lost 5 bases and the J segment 5 bases; nucleotides outside the gene matches: 7. The CDR3 length is 14 residues. Germline CDR1 and CDR2: SNHLY and FYNNEI. The CDR3 DNA reads as TGTGCCAGCAGTAAGTGGGACAGGGTCGACGAGCAGTACTTC. Its protein product is CASSKWDRVDEQYF.

CDR3 in DNA: TGTGCCAGCAGTCCCACAGGGATTGAAGCTTTCTTT. Translating it yields CASSPTGIEAFF. The rearrangement uses TRBV6-1 and TRBJ1-1; tentatively, D is TRBD1 (6 bases). The germline gives CDR1 MNHNS, CDR2 SASEGT. V lost 5 bases and J lost 7, with 11 bases in between. CDR3 length equals 12 residues.

CDR3 residues: CASKLLVSTGELFF. CDR3 coding DNA: TGTGCCAGCAAACTACTAGTATCCACCGGGGAGCTGTTTTTT. This chain uses TRBV5-6 with TRBJ2-2, with a possible D match to TRBD2 (5 bases). Germline V gene sequence: CDR1 SGHDT, CDR2 YYEEEE. V lost 6 bases and J 4 bases, leaving 13 bases between the germline ends. The length of the CDR3 is 14 residues.

The chain couples TRBV5-6 to TRBJ2-1; 8 positions match TRBD2. The germline V gene has CDR1 SGHDT and CDR2 YYEEEE. CDR3 length: 15 residues. Losses at the gene ends were 3 bases for V and 4 bases for J; bases not matched to a gene: 6. Written as DNA, the CDR3 is TGTGCCAGCAGCTCCGGGGGGGCCGCATACAATGAGCAGTTCTTC. This translates into CASSSGGAAYNEQFF.